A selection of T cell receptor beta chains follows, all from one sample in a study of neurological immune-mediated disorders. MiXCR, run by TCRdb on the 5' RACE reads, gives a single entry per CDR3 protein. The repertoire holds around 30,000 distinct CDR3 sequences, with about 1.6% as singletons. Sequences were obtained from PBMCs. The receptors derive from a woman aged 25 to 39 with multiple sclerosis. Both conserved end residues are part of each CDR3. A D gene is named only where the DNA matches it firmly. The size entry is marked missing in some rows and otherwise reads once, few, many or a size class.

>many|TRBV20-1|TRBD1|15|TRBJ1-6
TGCAGTGCTAGTAAACAGGGGGCGGATAATTCACCCCTCCACTTT
CSASKQGADNSPLHF
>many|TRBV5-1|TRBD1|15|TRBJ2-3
TGCGCCAGCAGCCTGGGACAGGGGAGCGCAGATACGCAGTATTTT
CASSLGQGSADTQYF
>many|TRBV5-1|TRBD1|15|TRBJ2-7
TGCGCCAGCAGCCCGGGACAGGGTCTTTTGTACGAGCAGTACTTC
CASSPGQGLLYEQYF
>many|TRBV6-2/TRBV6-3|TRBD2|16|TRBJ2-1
TGTGCCAGCAGTCCCCATTCTAGCGGATCCTACAATGAGCAGTTCTTC
CASSPHSSGSYNEQFF
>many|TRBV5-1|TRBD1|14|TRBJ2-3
TGCGCCAGCAGCGTGACAGGGGGCGCAGATACGCAGTATTTT
CASSVTGGADTQYF
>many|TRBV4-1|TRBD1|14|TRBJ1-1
TGCGCCAGCAGCCAAGTGCAGGGGGCGACTGAAGCTTTCTTT
CASSQVQGATEAFF
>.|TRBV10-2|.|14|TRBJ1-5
TGCGCCAGCAGTGGGGGGGGCAGAAATCAGCCCCAGAATTTT
CASSGGGRNQPQNF
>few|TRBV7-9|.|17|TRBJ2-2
TGTGCCAGCAGCCTCCGAAACAGGGTCTCGGACACCGGGGAGCTGTTTTTT
CASSLRNRVSDTGELFF
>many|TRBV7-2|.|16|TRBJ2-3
TGTGCCAGCAGCCCAGGGTGGGGGGCGCGGACAGATACGCAGTATTTT
CASSPGWGARTDTQYF
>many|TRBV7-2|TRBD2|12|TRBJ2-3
TGTGCCAGCGGGGGGGTACTTGATACGCAGTATTTT
CASGGVLDTQYF
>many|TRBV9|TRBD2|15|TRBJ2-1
TGTGCCAGCAGCGTAGGCGGGGGGGCCGGCAATGAGCAGTTCTTC
CASSVGGGAGNEQFF
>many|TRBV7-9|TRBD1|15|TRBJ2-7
TGTGCCAGCAGCTTAGGTGGGACAGGAGGCCACGAGCAGTACTTT
CASSLGGTGGHEQYF
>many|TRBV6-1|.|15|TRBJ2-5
TGTGCCAGCAGGGGATGGGTTGGCGCCGAAGGAACCCAGTACTTC
CASRGWVGAEGTQYF
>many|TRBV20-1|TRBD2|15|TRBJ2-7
TGCAGTGCTAGAGATAGCGGGGGGCTTGCCCACGAGCAGTACTTC
CSARDSGGLAHEQYF
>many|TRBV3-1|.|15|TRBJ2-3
TGTGCCAGCAGCCAAGATCGGGGGCCCGTGGATACGCAGTATTTT
CASSQDRGPVDTQYF
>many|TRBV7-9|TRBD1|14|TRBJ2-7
TGTGCCAGCAGTCCCGGGACAGGGCTCTACGAGCAGTACTTC
CASSPGTGLYEQYF
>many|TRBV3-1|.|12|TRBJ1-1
TGTGCCAGCAGCCAATTCTCCACTGAAGCTTTCTTT
CASSQFSTEAFF
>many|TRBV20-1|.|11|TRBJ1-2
TGCAGTGCTAGAGATCCCCCACGCTACACCTTC
CSARDPPRYTF
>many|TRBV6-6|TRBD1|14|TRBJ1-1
TGTGCCAGCACCGGAGGACAGGCGAACACTGAAGCTTTCTTT
CASTGGQANTEAFF
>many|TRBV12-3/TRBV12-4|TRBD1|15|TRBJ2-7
TGTGCCAGCAGTTGGACGGGGACAGTCGCCTCCGAGCAGTACTTC
CASSWTGTVASEQYF
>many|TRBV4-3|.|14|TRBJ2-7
TGCGCCAGCAGCCAAGATTGGCCGGTCTACGAGCAGTACTTC
CASSQDWPVYEQYF
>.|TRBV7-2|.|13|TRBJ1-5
TGTGCCAGCAGCCCAGGTCGTCCTAAGACCCAGAATTTT
CASSPGRPKTQNF
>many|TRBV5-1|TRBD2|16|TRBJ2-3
TGCGCCAGCAGCACCTATAGCGGGGTTAACACAGATACGCAGTATTTT
CASSTYSGVNTDTQYF
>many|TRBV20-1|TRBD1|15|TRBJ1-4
TGCAGTGCTAGATTGACGGGACAGTCGGTTGAAAAACTGTTTTTT
CSARLTGQSVEKLFF
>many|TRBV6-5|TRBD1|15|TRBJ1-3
TGTGCCAGCAGTACGACAGGGGGAATTGGAAACACCATATATTTT
CASSTTGGIGNTIYF
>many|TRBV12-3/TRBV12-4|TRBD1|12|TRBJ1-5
TGTGCCAGCGGGACAGCGGGACAGCCCCAGCATTTT
CASGTAGQPQHF